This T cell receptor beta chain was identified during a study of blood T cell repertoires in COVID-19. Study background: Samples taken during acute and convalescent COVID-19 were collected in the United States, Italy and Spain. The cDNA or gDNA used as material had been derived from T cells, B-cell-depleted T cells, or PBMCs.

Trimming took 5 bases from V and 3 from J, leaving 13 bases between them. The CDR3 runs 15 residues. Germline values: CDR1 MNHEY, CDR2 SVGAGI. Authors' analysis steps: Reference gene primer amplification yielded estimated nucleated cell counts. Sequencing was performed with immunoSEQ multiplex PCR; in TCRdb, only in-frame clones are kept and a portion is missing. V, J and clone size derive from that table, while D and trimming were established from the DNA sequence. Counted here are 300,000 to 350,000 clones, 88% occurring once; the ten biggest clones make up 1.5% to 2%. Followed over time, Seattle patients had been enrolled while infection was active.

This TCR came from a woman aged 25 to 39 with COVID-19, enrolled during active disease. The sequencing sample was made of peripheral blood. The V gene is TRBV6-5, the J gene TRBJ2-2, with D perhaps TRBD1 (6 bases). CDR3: CASSIDRPYTGELFF. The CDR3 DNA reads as TGTGCCAGCAGTATAGACAGGCCCTACACCGGGGAGCTGTTTTTT.